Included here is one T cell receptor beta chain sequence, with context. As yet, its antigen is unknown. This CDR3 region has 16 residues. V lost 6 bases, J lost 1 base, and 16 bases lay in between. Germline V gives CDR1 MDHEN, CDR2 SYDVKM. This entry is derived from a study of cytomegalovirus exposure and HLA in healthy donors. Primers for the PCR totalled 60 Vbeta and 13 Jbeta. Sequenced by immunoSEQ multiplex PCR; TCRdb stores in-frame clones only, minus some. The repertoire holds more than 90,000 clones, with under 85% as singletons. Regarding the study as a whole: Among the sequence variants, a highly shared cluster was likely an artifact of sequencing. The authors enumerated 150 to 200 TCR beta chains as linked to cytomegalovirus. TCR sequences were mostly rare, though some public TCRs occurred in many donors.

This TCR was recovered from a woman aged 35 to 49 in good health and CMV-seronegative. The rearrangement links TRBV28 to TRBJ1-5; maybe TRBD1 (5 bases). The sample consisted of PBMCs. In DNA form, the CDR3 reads TGTGCCAGCAGCGGCACCGGACAAATCAGCAATCAGCCCCAGCATTTT. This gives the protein CASSGTGQISNQPQHF.